This T cell receptor beta chain originates from a study of T cell repertoires in cytomegalovirus infection. For the study at large: Public TCR beta signatures indicated both CMV infection and matching HLA type.

This CDR3 is 15 amino acids long. Germline V gene sequence: CDR1 DFQATT, CDR2 SNEGSKA (reference sequence). Study findings and constraints: Identification of carriers of CMV plus the relevant HLA was performed using cumulative public TCR beta family frequency. Dominating the ex vivo response were HLA-C-restricted CMV-specific TCR beta clonotypes.

This clonotype was seen at least ten times. Antigen unknown. One end of the junction is discordant with germline, which a read error may explain. TCRdb reanalysed the reads using MiXCR and keeps one entry per CDR3 protein. This sample has 300,000 or so distinct CDR3 sequences, with around 9.1% found just once. Sequencing was performed on PBMCs. The clonotype was recovered from a human donor in good health (CMV status not recorded). Some clones in this sample may be carry-over from other donors' samples. This chain joins TRBV20-1 and TRBJ2-3, with TRBD2 matching 13 bases. Here the CDR3 reads CSTSGRGLLTDTQYF. CDR3 nucleotide sequence: TGCAGTACTAGCGGGAGGGGACTACTCACAGATACGCAGTATTTT.